This entry features one T cell receptor beta chain sequence. The antigen remains unidentified. The source of the sample is a study of response to subunit inactivated influenza vaccine. Whole-study results and caveats: That few new T cells are recruited by each seasonal influenza vaccination was the authors' suggestion.

One entry per CDR3 protein results from TCRdb running MiXCR on the RT-PCR reads. Among fewer than 700,000 distinct CDR3 sequences, 10% to 15% were seen once, and the ten largest hold approximately 14%. V was clipped by 0 bases and J by 4 bases, with 10 bases between them. CDR3 size: 14 residues. Germline lookup yields CDR1 SGDLS and CDR2 YYNGEE. This chain connects TRBV9 to TRBJ2-5; a weak D match, TRBD2 (6 bases). The sequence was obtained from a man between 50 and 59 years old who received an inactivated influenza vaccine. The input for sequencing was PBMCs from blood, taken about 40 days after vaccination. The chain's CDR3 is CASSVGGERETQYF. CDR3 nucleotides: TGTGCCAGCAGCGTAGGGGGGGAGCGAGAGACCCAGTACTTC.